These 2 T cell receptor beta chains came from one sample sequenced in a study of early stage breast cancer tumors. Only in-frame clones appear in the TCRdb table, and some are missing; sequencing was by immunoSEQ multiplex PCR. Of fewer than 80,000 clones listed, roughly 80% are singletons. The sample consisted of blood. The receptor set was obtained from a person aged 40 to 49 with breast cancer.

The gene calls are TRBV15 and TRBJ1-5; TRBD1 matches 7 bases. The germline CDR1 and CDR2 sequences are LNHNV and YYDKDF (reference sequence). The CDR3 is made up of 16 amino acids. The junction had 7 bases not matched to a gene; V was cut back by 0 bases and J by 5 bases. The CDR3 region is CATSRDGTAMHQPQHF. The CDR3, as DNA: TGTGCCACCAGCAGAGATGGGACAGCTATGCATCAGCCCCAGCATTTT.

The chain links TRBV5-4 to TRBJ1-2; 8 nucleotides align to TRBD1. Germline V gives CDR1 SGHNT, CDR2 YYREEE (reference sequence). V shed 0 bases, J shed 2 bases, and the junction held 3 bases outside the gene matches. This CDR3 contains 15 residues. This chain's CDR3 is CASSLERDRNYGYTF. The DNA for the CDR3 is TGTGCCAGCAGCTTGGAACGGGACAGGAACTATGGCTACACCTTC.